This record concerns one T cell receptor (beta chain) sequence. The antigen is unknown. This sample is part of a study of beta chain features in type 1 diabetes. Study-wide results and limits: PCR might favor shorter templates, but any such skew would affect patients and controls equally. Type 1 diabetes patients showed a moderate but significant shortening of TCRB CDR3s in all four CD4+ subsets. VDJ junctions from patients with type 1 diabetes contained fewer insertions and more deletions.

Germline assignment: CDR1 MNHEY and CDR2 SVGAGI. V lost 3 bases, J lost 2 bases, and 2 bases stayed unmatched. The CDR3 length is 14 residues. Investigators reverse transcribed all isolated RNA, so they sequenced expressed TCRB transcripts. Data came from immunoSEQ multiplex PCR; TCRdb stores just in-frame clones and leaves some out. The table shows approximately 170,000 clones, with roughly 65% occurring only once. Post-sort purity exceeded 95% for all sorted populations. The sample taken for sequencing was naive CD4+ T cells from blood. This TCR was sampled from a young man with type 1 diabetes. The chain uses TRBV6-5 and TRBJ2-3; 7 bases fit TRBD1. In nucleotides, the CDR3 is TGTGCCAGCAGTTATCAGGGGGACACAGATACGCAGTATTTT. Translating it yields CASSYQGDTDTQYF.